These T cell receptor beta chains were read from a single sample in a study of T cells in narcolepsy. TCRdb's table, derived via immunoSEQ multiplex PCR, lists solely in-frame clones and lacks some. The sample consists of about 35,000 clones, over 80% of them appearing once. Sequencing was performed on memory (CD45RA-) CD4+ T cells from blood. These receptor sequences come from a human donor in good health. The CDR3 runs from the conserved cysteine through the conserved F or W. D genes are given only for firm matches. A clone size is listed for some rows: how often the clone was seen (once, few, many), or a class if it is expanded.

j_call: TRBJ1-4; cdr3_length: 16; d_call: NA; v_call: TRBV18; clone_size: NA; cdr3_aa: CASSPPSVQGGEKLFF; cdr3_nt: TGTGCCAGCTCACCCCCTTCGGTTCAAGGGGGAGAAAAACTGTTTTTT
j_call: TRBJ2-1; cdr3_length: 13; d_call: NA; v_call: TRBV9; clone_size: NA; cdr3_aa: CASSDGGANEQFF; cdr3_nt: TGTGCCAGCAGCGACGGGGGAGCAAATGAGCAGTTCTTC
j_call: TRBJ1-5; cdr3_length: 15; d_call: TRBD1; v_call: TRBV5-6; clone_size: NA; cdr3_aa: CASSRQGRGNQPQHF; cdr3_nt: TGCGCCAGCAGCCGACAGGGTAGAGGCAATCAGCCCCAGCATTTT
j_call: TRBJ1-2; cdr3_length: 14; d_call: NA; v_call: TRBV6-6; clone_size: medium-sized; cdr3_aa: CASSYAQGNYGYTF; cdr3_nt: TGTGCCAGCAGTTACGCCCAGGGAAACTATGGCTACACCTTC
j_call: TRBJ1-6; cdr3_length: 14; d_call: NA; v_call: TRBV6-5; clone_size: NA; cdr3_aa: CASSYSTDNSPLHF; cdr3_nt: TGTGCCAGCAGTTACTCGACTGACAATTCACCCCTCCACTTT
j_call: TRBJ2-7; cdr3_length: 15; d_call: NA; v_call: TRBV27; clone_size: NA; cdr3_aa: CASSLFRPGSYEQYF; cdr3_nt: TGTGCCAGCAGTTTATTTCGTCCAGGATCCTACGAGCAGTACTTC
j_call: TRBJ2-1; cdr3_length: 16; d_call: TRBD2; v_call: TRBV27; clone_size: once; cdr3_aa: CASSPNRLAVYNEQFF; cdr3_nt: TGTGCCAGCAGTCCGAATCGACTAGCGGTTTACAATGAGCAGTTCTTC
j_call: TRBJ2-1; cdr3_length: 12; d_call: NA; v_call: TRBV29-1; clone_size: NA; cdr3_aa: CSSGQGYNEQFF; cdr3_nt: TGCAGCTCTGGACAAGGGTACAATGAGCAGTTCTTC
j_call: TRBJ2-2; cdr3_length: 11; d_call: NA; v_call: TRBV10-2; clone_size: NA; cdr3_aa: CASSAAGELFF; cdr3_nt: TGCGCCAGCAGCGCGGCCGGGGAGCTGTTTTTT
j_call: TRBJ1-2; cdr3_length: 14; d_call: NA; v_call: TRBV9; clone_size: NA; cdr3_aa: CASPWQVANYGYTF; cdr3_nt: TGTGCCAGCCCCTGGCAGGTCGCTAACTATGGCTACACCTTC
j_call: TRBJ2-3; cdr3_length: 13; d_call: TRBD2; v_call: TRBV28; clone_size: NA; cdr3_aa: CASSTAGADTQYF; cdr3_nt: TGTGCCAGCAGTACAGCGGGGGCAGATACGCAGTATTTT
j_call: TRBJ2-7; cdr3_length: 12; d_call: NA; v_call: TRBV7-9; clone_size: few; cdr3_aa: CASGLLAHEQYF; cdr3_nt: TGTGCCAGCGGTCTACTAGCCCACGAGCAGTACTTC
j_call: TRBJ2-1; cdr3_length: 16; d_call: NA; v_call: TRBV5-1; clone_size: NA; cdr3_aa: CASSLGSDSSYNEQFF; cdr3_nt: TGCGCCAGCAGCTTGGGTAGCGATAGCTCCTACAATGAGCAGTTCTTC
j_call: TRBJ2-3; cdr3_length: 14; d_call: NA; v_call: TRBV6-1; clone_size: NA; cdr3_aa: CASSEVWGAATQYF; cdr3_nt: TGTGCCAGCAGTGAAGTATGGGGGGCGGCTACGCAGTATTTT
j_call: TRBJ2-3; cdr3_length: 16; d_call: NA; v_call: TRBV7-9; clone_size: NA; cdr3_aa: CASSLYSSAVTDTQYF; cdr3_nt: TGTGCCAGCAGCTTATATTCTAGCGCGGTCACAGATACGCAGTATTTT
j_call: TRBJ2-3; cdr3_length: 15; d_call: TRBD1; v_call: TRBV5-1; clone_size: once; cdr3_aa: CASNKDRGGTDTQYF; cdr3_nt: TGCGCCAGCAACAAGGACAGGGGTGGCACAGATACGCAGTATTTT
j_call: TRBJ2-1; cdr3_length: 12; d_call: NA; v_call: TRBV4-3; clone_size: NA; cdr3_aa: CASSQDSDEQFF; cdr3_nt: TGCGCCAGCAGCCAAGATTCCGATGAGCAGTTCTTC
j_call: TRBJ2-5; cdr3_length: 18; d_call: NA; v_call: TRBV11-3; clone_size: NA; cdr3_aa: CASSRRGGSVLSQETQYF; cdr3_nt: TGTGCCAGCAGCCGAAGGGGGGGTAGTGTACTGTCCCAAGAGACCCAGTACTTC
j_call: TRBJ2-2; cdr3_length: 13; d_call: NA; v_call: TRBV18; clone_size: NA; cdr3_aa: CASSPQGNGELFF; cdr3_nt: TGTGCCAGCTCACCACAGGGGAACGGGGAGCTGTTTTTT
j_call: TRBJ2-2; cdr3_length: 15; d_call: NA; v_call: TRBV12-5; clone_size: NA; cdr3_aa: CASGLEGMRNGELFF; cdr3_nt: TGTGCTAGTGGTTTGGAGGGGATGAGAAACGGGGAGCTGTTTTTT
j_call: TRBJ2-5; cdr3_length: 15; d_call: TRBD2; v_call: TRBV14; clone_size: NA; cdr3_aa: CASSQDLRAGGTQYF; cdr3_nt: TGTGCCAGCAGCCAAGATCTCCGGGCGGGAGGGACCCAGTACTTC
j_call: TRBJ1-1; cdr3_length: 14; d_call: NA; v_call: TRBV7-8; clone_size: few; cdr3_aa: CASSPGGRGTEAFF; cdr3_nt: TGTGCCAGCAGCCCCGGGGGGAGGGGCACTGAAGCTTTCTTT
j_call: TRBJ1-2; cdr3_length: 13; d_call: TRBD1; v_call: TRBV5-5; clone_size: NA; cdr3_aa: CASSLDRGYGYTF; cdr3_nt: TGTGCCAGCAGTTTGGACAGGGGGTATGGCTACACCTTC
j_call: TRBJ1-2; cdr3_length: 17; d_call: NA; v_call: TRBV7-9; clone_size: few; cdr3_aa: CASSPRAPEGSNYGYTF; cdr3_nt: TGTGCCAGCAGCCCCCGGGCTCCAGAGGGGTCCAACTATGGCTACACCTTC
j_call: TRBJ1-1; cdr3_length: 14; d_call: NA; v_call: TRBV7-9; clone_size: NA; cdr3_aa: CAIKGPGENTEAFF; cdr3_nt: TGTGCCATTAAAGGACCTGGCGAGAACACTGAAGCTTTCTTT
j_call: TRBJ2-5; cdr3_length: 15; d_call: NA; v_call: TRBV14; clone_size: NA; cdr3_aa: CASSAQGDWRETQYF; cdr3_nt: TGTGCCAGCAGCGCTCAGGGTGATTGGAGAGAGACCCAGTACTTC
j_call: TRBJ1-1; cdr3_length: 15; d_call: NA; v_call: TRBV1; clone_size: NA; cdr3_aa: CTSSHNSQMNTEAFF; cdr3_nt: TGCACCAGCAGCCATAATTCCCAGATGAACACTGAAGCTTTCTTT
j_call: TRBJ2-5; cdr3_length: 14; d_call: TRBD1; v_call: TRBV6-6; clone_size: NA; cdr3_aa: CASSPGTGQETQYF; cdr3_nt: TGTGCCAGCAGTCCCGGGACAGGGCAAGAGACCCAGTACTTC
j_call: TRBJ1-5; cdr3_length: 15; d_call: NA; v_call: TRBV6-5; clone_size: NA; cdr3_aa: CASSIGGLGNQPQHF; cdr3_nt: TGTGCCAGCAGTATAGGGGGTCTGGGCAATCAGCCCCAGCATTTT
j_call: TRBJ2-2; cdr3_length: 12; d_call: NA; v_call: TRBV27; clone_size: NA; cdr3_aa: CAPRTNTGELFF; cdr3_nt: TGTGCCCCGCGGACCAACACCGGGGAGCTGTTTTTT
j_call: TRBJ2-5; cdr3_length: 11; d_call: NA; v_call: TRBV5-6; clone_size: NA; cdr3_aa: CASSLRETQYF; cdr3_nt: TGTGCCAGCAGCTTGCGAGAGACCCAGTACTTC
j_call: TRBJ1-1; cdr3_length: 13; d_call: NA; v_call: TRBV4-3; clone_size: few; cdr3_aa: CASSGRADGRAFF; cdr3_nt: TGCGCCAGCAGCGGGAGGGCGGACGGACGGGCTTTCTTT
j_call: TRBJ2-7; cdr3_length: 12; d_call: NA; v_call: TRBV4-2; clone_size: NA; cdr3_aa: CASSHTSYEQYF; cdr3_nt: TGTGCCAGCAGCCATACTAGCTACGAGCAGTACTTC
j_call: TRBJ1-2; cdr3_length: 16; d_call: NA; v_call: TRBV7-2; clone_size: NA; cdr3_aa: CASSLEAGQAIYGYTF; cdr3_nt: TGTGCCAGCAGCTTAGAGGCAGGGCAGGCGATTTATGGCTACACCTTC
j_call: TRBJ2-5; cdr3_length: 14; d_call: NA; v_call: TRBV6-6; clone_size: NA; cdr3_aa: CASNPRGKQETQYF; cdr3_nt: TGTGCCAGCAACCCGAGGGGCAAGCAAGAGACCCAGTACTTC
j_call: TRBJ2-7; cdr3_length: 13; d_call: NA; v_call: TRBV6-1; clone_size: NA; cdr3_aa: CASSPGKPSEQYF; cdr3_nt: TGTGCCAGCAGCCCCGGGAAACCAAGCGAGCAGTACTTC
j_call: TRBJ1-1; cdr3_length: 14; d_call: NA; v_call: TRBV18; clone_size: NA; cdr3_aa: CASSPGQTNTEAFF; cdr3_nt: TGTGCCAGCTCACCGGGACAAACGAACACTGAAGCTTTCTTT
j_call: TRBJ2-7; cdr3_length: 14; d_call: NA; v_call: TRBV6-1; clone_size: once; cdr3_aa: CASSLSRIRYEQYF; cdr3_nt: TGTGCCAGCAGCCTGTCAAGGATACGCTACGAGCAGTACTTC
j_call: TRBJ2-7; cdr3_length: 11; d_call: NA; v_call: TRBV19; clone_size: NA; cdr3_aa: CASSGSYEQYF; cdr3_nt: TGTGCCAGTAGTGGGTCCTACGAGCAGTACTTC
j_call: TRBJ1-1; cdr3_length: 14; d_call: NA; v_call: TRBV18; clone_size: NA; cdr3_aa: CASSPVRMNTEAFF; cdr3_nt: TGTGCCAGCTCACCGGTTAGGATGAACACTGAAGCTTTCTTT
j_call: TRBJ2-5; cdr3_length: 19; d_call: TRBD2; v_call: TRBV29-1; clone_size: few; cdr3_aa: CSVRGTLKGLAVYQETQYF; cdr3_nt: TGCAGCGTTCGAGGAACCCTGAAAGGACTAGCGGTGTACCAAGAGACCCAGTACTTC
j_call: TRBJ2-1; cdr3_length: 17; d_call: NA; v_call: TRBV19; clone_size: NA; cdr3_aa: CASSIGKGTLTYNEQFF; cdr3_nt: TGTGCCAGTAGTATAGGTAAGGGGACTCTTACCTACAATGAGCAGTTCTTC
j_call: TRBJ1-1; cdr3_length: 14; d_call: TRBD1; v_call: TRBV28; clone_size: NA; cdr3_aa: CASRRGDRGPEAFF; cdr3_nt: TGTGCCAGCAGGAGGGGGGACAGGGGGCCTGAAGCTTTCTTT
j_call: TRBJ2-1; cdr3_length: 19; d_call: TRBD2; v_call: TRBV7-9; clone_size: NA; cdr3_aa: CASSLAFGDSGVYYNEQFF; cdr3_nt: TGTGCCAGCAGCTTAGCGTTTGGGGATAGCGGGGTATATTACAATGAGCAGTTCTTC
j_call: TRBJ2-7; cdr3_length: 11; d_call: NA; v_call: TRBV5-4; clone_size: few; cdr3_aa: CASSAGYEQYF; cdr3_nt: TGTGCCAGCTCCGCCGGGTACGAGCAGTACTTC
j_call: TRBJ2-7; cdr3_length: 15; d_call: NA; v_call: TRBV18; clone_size: NA; cdr3_aa: CASSPETGSSYEQYF; cdr3_nt: TGTGCCAGCTCACCAGAGACAGGATCCTCCTACGAGCAGTACTTC
j_call: TRBJ1-3; cdr3_length: 17; d_call: NA; v_call: TRBV29-1; clone_size: NA; cdr3_aa: CSVVARRNLHSGNTIYF; cdr3_nt: TGCAGCGTTGTGGCCAGGCGAAACCTCCACTCTGGAAACACCATATATTTT
j_call: TRBJ2-5; cdr3_length: 15; d_call: NA; v_call: TRBV11-2; clone_size: few; cdr3_aa: CASSARQVVVETQYF; cdr3_nt: TGTGCCAGCAGCGCCCGACAGGTAGTGGTGGAGACCCAGTACTTC
j_call: TRBJ2-5; cdr3_length: 16; d_call: TRBD1; v_call: TRBV7-9; clone_size: NA; cdr3_aa: CASSRLGTGVQETQYF; cdr3_nt: TGTGCCAGCAGCCGTCTTGGGACAGGGGTCCAAGAGACCCAGTACTTC
j_call: TRBJ2-1; cdr3_length: 17; d_call: TRBD1; v_call: TRBV19; clone_size: NA; cdr3_aa: CASRAPLGQGSYNEQFF; cdr3_nt: TGTGCCAGTAGGGCCCCCCTTGGACAGGGGTCCTACAATGAGCAGTTCTTC
j_call: TRBJ1-2; cdr3_length: 15; d_call: TRBD1; v_call: TRBV11-2; clone_size: few; cdr3_aa: CASSPGRGPNYGYTF; cdr3_nt: TGTGCCAGCAGCCCTGGGAGGGGGCCTAACTATGGCTACACCTTC
j_call: TRBJ1-2; cdr3_length: 14; d_call: TRBD1; v_call: TRBV6-5; clone_size: NA; cdr3_aa: CASSPGQGGYGYTF; cdr3_nt: TGTGCCAGCAGTCCCGGACAGGGCGGCTATGGCTACACCTTC
j_call: TRBJ2-1; cdr3_length: 15; d_call: NA; v_call: TRBV6-5; clone_size: NA; cdr3_aa: CASSSGTGLLGEQFF; cdr3_nt: TGTGCCAGCAGTTCCGGGACGGGGCTACTGGGGGAGCAGTTCTTC
j_call: TRBJ1-3; cdr3_length: 12; d_call: NA; v_call: TRBV6-6; clone_size: NA; cdr3_aa: CASSYGGNTIYF; cdr3_nt: TGTGCCAGCAGTTATGGGGGAAACACCATATATTTT
j_call: TRBJ2-1; cdr3_length: 19; d_call: TRBD2; v_call: TRBV13; clone_size: NA; cdr3_aa: CASSPYRRSSGRSYNEQFF; cdr3_nt: TGTGCCAGCAGCCCGTATCGGCGGTCTAGCGGACGCTCCTACAATGAGCAGTTCTTC
j_call: TRBJ2-2; cdr3_length: 17; d_call: TRBD2; v_call: TRBV5-1; clone_size: once; cdr3_aa: CASSLDSASGNTGELFF; cdr3_nt: TGCGCCAGCAGCTTGGATTCGGCTAGCGGAAACACCGGGGAGCTGTTTTTT
j_call: TRBJ1-5; cdr3_length: 14; d_call: TRBD1; v_call: TRBV5-8; clone_size: NA; cdr3_aa: CASSGGQTNQPQHF; cdr3_nt: TGTGCCAGCAGCGGGGGACAGACCAATCAGCCCCAGCATTTT
j_call: TRBJ2-7; cdr3_length: 16; d_call: TRBD2; v_call: TRBV7-2; clone_size: NA; cdr3_aa: CASSLVGGGSSYEQYF; cdr3_nt: TGTGCCAGCAGCTTAGTTGGGGGGGGTAGCTCCTACGAGCAGTACTTC
j_call: TRBJ2-2; cdr3_length: 15; d_call: NA; v_call: TRBV5-1; clone_size: NA; cdr3_aa: CASSLSGVVAGELFF; cdr3_nt: TGCGCCAGCAGCTTATCGGGGGTAGTTGCCGGGGAGCTGTTTTTT
j_call: TRBJ2-7; cdr3_length: 15; d_call: NA; v_call: TRBV10-3; clone_size: NA; cdr3_aa: CAISALDRSSYEQYF; cdr3_nt: TGTGCCATCAGTGCCCTGGACCGGAGCTCCTACGAGCAGTACTTC